This is a list of T cell receptor beta chains from one sample in a study of beta chain features in type 1 diabetes. Method: immunoSEQ multiplex PCR; TCRdb's copy keeps in-frame clones and lacks some. The sample holds hundreds of thousands of clones, around an eighth seen once. Sequenced: naive CD4+ T cells from blood. The receptors originated from a man aged 18-30 years with type 1 diabetes. Each CDR3 is given with its conserved first and last residue. Each record gives: clone size, V gene, J gene, D gene, CDR3 DNA, CDR3 protein. D genes are given only for firm matches. Size is omitted from some rows. Given values are once, few, many or a class for expanded clones.

-	TRBV6-6	TRBJ2-1	-	TGTGCCAGCACCCTGGGGAGCGGTGAATACAATGAGCAGTTCTTC	CASTLGSGEYNEQFF
few	TRBV6-5	TRBJ2-3	TRBD2	TGTGCCAGCAGTTACCGTAGCGGGAAGTCAGATACGCAGTATTTT	CASSYRSGKSDTQYF
-	TRBV5-1	TRBJ1-2	-	TGCGCCAGCAGCTTGAACACCCGAGTTTCGGATGGCTACACCTTC	CASSLNTRVSDGYTF
few	TRBV9	TRBJ1-1	-	TGTGCCAGCAGCGTTGAAGTTAGTTTGGGCACTGAAGCTTTCTTT	CASSVEVSLGTEAFF
-	TRBV2	TRBJ2-2	-	TGTGCCAGCAGTGAAGGCAGGGGCCCCGGGGAGCTGTTTTTT	CASSEGRGPGELFF
few	TRBV2	TRBJ2-7	TRBD2	TGTGCCATCTACGGGCCGGGAGGGCTCTACGAGCAGTACTTC	CAIYGPGGLYEQYF
-	TRBV7-9	TRBJ2-1	-	TGTGCCAGCAGCTTCGATGAGCAGTTCTTC	CASSFDEQFF
-	TRBV25-1	TRBJ1-1	-	TGTGCCAGCAGTGGGTTCAAGGGAACTGAAGCTTTCTTT	CASSGFKGTEAFF
-	TRBV6-5	TRBJ2-7	-	TGTGCCAGCAGTTACGACTACCCAGCTTCCTACGAGCAGTACTTC	CASSYDYPASYEQYF
few	TRBV9	TRBJ2-4	-	TGTGCCAGCAGCGTAGCTCCCACGAACATTCAGTACTTC	CASSVAPTNIQYF
-	TRBV9	TRBJ1-4	-	TGTGCCAGCAGCGTAGACCTGGGCACAACTAATGAAAAACTGTTTTTT	CASSVDLGTTNEKLFF
few	TRBV7-2	TRBJ2-1	-	TGTGCCAGCAGCTTATATTATGAGCAGTTCTTC	CASSLYYEQFF
few	TRBV25-1	TRBJ2-3	TRBD1	TGTGCCAGCAGTGAATATACAGGGGGCACAGATACGCAGTATTTT	CASSEYTGGTDTQYF
few	TRBV15	TRBJ2-3	-	TGTGCCACCAGCAGAGAGCGACTGGCGGGGACGCAGTATTTT	CATSRERLAGTQYF
-	TRBV11-3	TRBJ2-3	-	TGTGCCAGCAGCCCCCAGGGGGGTCCAGATACGCAGTATTTT	CASSPQGGPDTQYF
-	TRBV30	TRBJ1-2	TRBD1	TGTGCCTACCGGAGAGGGGGCAGCTATGGCTACACCTTC	CAYRRGGSYGYTF
few	TRBV7-6	TRBJ2-2	-	TGTGCCAGCAGCTTGGGGGAGACCGGGGAGCTGTTTTTT	CASSLGETGELFF
few	TRBV5-1	TRBJ2-7	-	TGCGCCAGCAGCTCCTTACAGGGATACGAGCAGTACTTC	CASSSLQGYEQYF
-	TRBV19	TRBJ2-5	-	TGTGCCAGTAGTATTCATACGGTCCTCGACCTCCAAGAGACCCAGTACTTC	CASSIHTVLDLQETQYF
-	TRBV5-6	TRBJ2-7	TRBD2	TGTGCCAGCAGCTGGGGAGGGGACCCCTCCTACGAGCAGTACTTC	CASSWGGDPSYEQYF
-	TRBV4-1	TRBJ2-1	TRBD1	TGCGCCAGCAGCCAAGGGAGGGGACAGGGCAAAGCCTACAATGAGCAGTTCTTC	CASSQGRGQGKAYNEQFF
-	TRBV6-5	TRBJ2-5	-	TGTGCCAGCAGGGGGGGCGGGGAGACCCAGTACTTC	CASRGGGETQYF
-	TRBV25-1	TRBJ2-1	-	TGTGCCAGCAGCCTCGACACGAGCAATGAGCAGTTCTTC	CASSLDTSNEQFF
few	TRBV4-3	TRBJ2-3	-	TGCGCCAGCCGCCCCCAGCACGGCACAGATACGCAGTATTTT	CASRPQHGTDTQYF
few	TRBV10-3	TRBJ2-1	-	TGTGCCATCGCGAGCGGGACAGCATCCTACAATGAGCAGTTCTTC	CAIASGTASYNEQFF
few	TRBV7-6	TRBJ2-6	-	TGTGCCAGCAGCTTATCGTCAGATCTCTCTGGGGCCAACGTCCTGACTTTC	CASSLSSDLSGANVLTF
-	TRBV30	TRBJ2-5	-	TGTGCCTGGAGTGTACAGGGAAGGGAGACCCAGTACTTC	CAWSVQGRETQYF
few	TRBV7-9	TRBJ1-1	-	TGTGCCAGCAGCCCCCCTCCGGGGATAAACACTGAAGCTTTCTTT	CASSPPPGINTEAFF
few	TRBV2	TRBJ2-1	-	TGTGCCAGCAGTGTGATTGGCTCCTACAATGAGCAGTTCTTC	CASSVIGSYNEQFF
-	TRBV2	TRBJ2-1	-	TGTGCCAGCAGTGAAAGAGAGATGGCGCTGAGCTCCTACAATGAGCAGTTCTTC	CASSEREMALSSYNEQFF
-	TRBV5-1	TRBJ1-1	TRBD1	TGCGCCAGCAGCCAGGGACAGCTGAACACTGAAGCTTTCTTT	CASSQGQLNTEAFF
-	TRBV6-6	TRBJ1-1	TRBD1	TGTGCCACCGCCCGGGACAGAAGAGAAGCTTTCTTT	CATARDRREAFF
-	TRBV27	TRBJ1-5	-	TGTGCCAGCAGTCCGGGGGTGTGGGAGCCCCAGCATTTT	CASSPGVWEPQHF
-	TRBV5-1	TRBJ2-3	-	TGCGCCAGCAGCTTGTTACCGGGAGTAACAGATACGCAGTATTTT	CASSLLPGVTDTQYF
few	TRBV9	TRBJ2-7	-	TGTGCCAGCAGCGTAGGATCTAGAGGGTACGAGCAGTACTTC	CASSVGSRGYEQYF
few	TRBV6-5	TRBJ2-7	TRBD2	TGTGCCAGCAGTTACCCCCGGGGGGGTACCTACGAGCAGTACTTC	CASSYPRGGTYEQYF
few	TRBV29-1	TRBJ1-1	-	TGCAGCGGGATGAACACTGAAGCTTTCTTT	CSGMNTEAFF
-	TRBV30	TRBJ2-7	-	TGTGCCTGGAGTGTACTAGACAGGGCGGGACCGTACTTC	CAWSVLDRAGPYF
-	TRBV7-2	TRBJ2-1	TRBD1	TGTGCCAGCAGCTTGGGACAGGGGATCTACAATGAGCAGTTCTTC	CASSLGQGIYNEQFF
-	TRBV12-5	TRBJ2-3	-	TGTGCTAGTGGTTTGGCCGGGGCCCAGGATACGCAGTATTTT	CASGLAGAQDTQYF
few	TRBV4-3	TRBJ1-2	TRBD1	TGCGCCAGCAGCCAAGACTGGACAGGGCCCTATGGCTACACCTTC	CASSQDWTGPYGYTF
-	TRBV14	TRBJ2-7	-	TGTGCCAGCAGCCATTCCAACTACGAGCAGTACTTC	CASSHSNYEQYF
-	TRBV29-1	TRBJ2-6	-	TGCAGCGTGGAAAATGGGGCCAACGTCCTGACTTTC	CSVENGANVLTF
few	TRBV5-1	TRBJ2-3	TRBD2	TGCGCCAGCAGCCCGGTAGTAGCGGGGGGCCCCACAGATACGCAGTATTTT	CASSPVVAGGPTDTQYF
few	TRBV7-9	TRBJ2-5	TRBD1	TGTGCCAGCAGCTTCGGGACAGGGAGAGAGACCCAGTACTTC	CASSFGTGRETQYF
-	TRBV28	TRBJ2-7	TRBD1	TGTGCCAGCAGTTCCCCTGGCAGGGGGTCCTACGAGCAGTACTTC	CASSSPGRGSYEQYF
few	TRBV5-1	TRBJ1-2	TRBD1	TGCGCCAGCAGCGAATCCGGGACAGATCACTATGGCTACACCTTC	CASSESGTDHYGYTF
-	TRBV5-8	TRBJ2-3	-	TGTGCCAGCCCATGGACACGAGGGATGAGCACAGATACGCAGTATTTT	CASPWTRGMSTDTQYF
few	TRBV11-2	TRBJ2-5	-	TGTGCCAGCAGCGCCCTAGGGCTTCAGTACTTC	CASSALGLQYF
-	TRBV5-1	TRBJ1-5	-	TGCGCCAGCAGCTTGGATCCCACGGGGCCCCAGCATTTT	CASSLDPTGPQHF
-	TRBV28	TRBJ2-7	TRBD1	TGTGCCAGCAGTCCTGACAGGGCCGAGCAGTACTTC	CASSPDRAEQYF
few	TRBV6-5	TRBJ2-7	TRBD1	TGTGCCAGCAGTGCCCTCGACAGGGCGGTCGAGCAGTACTTC	CASSALDRAVEQYF
-	TRBV9	TRBJ1-2	-	TGTGCCAGCAGCCGAGCGGGGTATGGCTACACCTTC	CASSRAGYGYTF
-	TRBV28	TRBJ1-5	-	TGTGCCAGCAGTTCGCCGAACAATCAGCCCCAGCATTTT	CASSSPNNQPQHF
-	TRBV5-4	TRBJ2-2	-	TGTGCCAGCAGCTTTCACCTCTACGGGGAGCTGTTTTTT	CASSFHLYGELFF
few	TRBV9	TRBJ1-6	TRBD1	TGTGCCAGCAGCCCTAGAGAGGGGACAGGGGAATCACCCCTCCACTTT	CASSPREGTGESPLHF
few	TRBV14	TRBJ1-1	-	TGTGCCAGCAGCCGGCTCGGTAACACTGAAGCTTTCTTT	CASSRLGNTEAFF
-	TRBV4-2	TRBJ2-3	TRBD2	TGTGCCAGCAGCCAAGGGTTAGCGGGGAGTATAGATACGCAGTATTTT	CASSQGLAGSIDTQYF
few	TRBV7-6	TRBJ2-5	TRBD1	TGTGCCAGCAGCTCAGGACAGGGTCTGGAGACCCAGTACTTC	CASSSGQGLETQYF
-	TRBV5-6	TRBJ1-5	TRBD1	TGTGCCAGCAGCTTGCGCCGCTGGACAGGGATCTATAGCAATCAGCCCCAGCATTTT	CASSLRRWTGIYSNQPQHF